The rows below give T cell receptor beta chains drawn from one sample of a study of blood T cell repertoires in COVID-19. Produced via immunoSEQ multiplex PCR; TCRdb's table is partial and in-frame only. The sample records some 17,000 clones, about four fifths being singletons. The sequencing sample was made of peripheral blood. These receptors came from an elderly man with acute or convalescent COVID-19. Each CDR3 is given with its conserved first and last residue. D genes are given only for firm matches. Not every row has a clone size; where given, it reads once, few, many or a size class.

TRBV12-3/TRBV12-4,TRBD1,TRBJ2-3,NA,13,CASRDNRGDTQYF,TGTGCCAGCAGGGATAACAGGGGGGATACGCAGTATTTT
TRBV7-6,NA,TRBJ2-2,NA,15,CASSSRDQAPGELFF,TGTGCCAGCAGCTCCCGAGACCAGGCCCCGGGGGAGCTGTTTTTT
TRBV11-3,TRBD1,TRBJ2-7,once,14,CASSPGQGADEQYF,TGTGCCAGCAGTCCAGGACAGGGAGCCGACGAGCAGTACTTC
TRBV7-3,TRBD2,TRBJ2-3,few,14,CASSLSGTTDTQYF,TGTGCCAGCAGCCTTAGCGGGACCACAGATACGCAGTATTTT
TRBV19,NA,TRBJ1-4,NA,14,CASREDSTNEKLFF,TGTGCCAGTAGGGAGGACAGCACTAATGAAAAACTGTTTTTT
TRBV5-1,TRBD1,TRBJ1-2,NA,15,CASSPGQGDMVGYTF,TGCGCCAGCAGCCCAGGACAGGGAGATATGGTTGGCTACACCTTC
TRBV24-1,NA,TRBJ1-1,NA,16,CATRGGELRAHTEAFF,TGTGCCACCAGGGGAGGTGAACTCAGGGCCCACACTGAAGCTTTCTTT
TRBV7-2,TRBD1,TRBJ1-3,NA,16,CASSSIQGLAGNTIYF,TGTGCCAGCAGCTCCATACAGGGGTTAGCGGGAAACACCATATATTTT
TRBV5-1,TRBD1,TRBJ1-5,few,15,CASSLGQGANQPQHF,TGCGCCAGCAGCCTGGGACAGGGGGCTAATCAGCCCCAGCATTTT
TRBV11-2,TRBD1,TRBJ2-2,NA,14,CASSFLQGAGELFF,TGTGCCAGCAGCTTCTTACAGGGGGCCGGGGAGCTGTTTTTT
TRBV7-2,NA,TRBJ1-2,few,13,CASSLNSGYGYTF,TGTGCCAGCAGCTTAAATTCCGGGTATGGCTACACCTTC
TRBV4-3,TRBD1,TRBJ1-2,NA,17,CASSHPSAAGGSYGYTF,TGCGCCAGCAGCCACCCATCAGCGGCAGGGGGGAGCTATGGCTACACCTTC
TRBV7-8,NA,TRBJ1-5,NA,16,CASSLGAGRSNQPQHF,TGTGCCAGCAGCTTAGGGGCAGGGCGTAGCAATCAGCCCCAGCATTTT
TRBV6-1,NA,TRBJ2-7,NA,12,CASSDSPYEQYF,TGTGCCAGCAGTGACAGTCCCTACGAGCAGTACTTC
TRBV19,NA,TRBJ1-1,once,13,CASSPRLNTEAFF,TGTGCCAGTAGTCCCCGACTTAACACTGAAGCTTTCTTT
TRBV6-1,NA,TRBJ2-2,NA,14,CASSESANTGELFF,TGTGCCAGCAGTGAATCGGCGAACACCGGGGAGCTGTTTTTT
TRBV2,NA,TRBJ1-6,NA,15,CASSGTVNYNSPLHF,TGTGCCAGCAGTGGGACAGTAAACTATAATTCACCCCTCCACTTT
TRBV6-5,NA,TRBJ2-5,NA,13,CASSGTYQETQYF,TGTGCCAGCAGCGGGACTTACCAAGAGACCCAGTACTTC
TRBV9,TRBD1,TRBJ1-2,few,15,CASSVEGGALGGYTF,TGTGCCAGCAGCGTAGAAGGGGGCGCTCTGGGAGGCTACACCTTC
TRBV5-1,TRBD1,TRBJ1-1,NA,15,CASSRTGGSGTEAFF,TGCGCCAGCAGCCGAACAGGGGGCAGTGGCACTGAAGCTTTCTTT
TRBV27,TRBD2,TRBJ2-1,NA,15,CASSLKAGAVNEQFF,TGTGCCAGCAGTTTAAAAGCGGGGGCCGTCAATGAGCAGTTCTTC
TRBV9,NA,TRBJ1-6,NA,16,CASSGQGGSGNSPLHF,TGTGCCAGCAGCGGCCAGGGTGGTAGCGGTAATTCACCCCTCCACTTT
TRBV21-1,NA,TRBJ2-3,NA,16,CASRTPGGPRADTQYF,TGTGCCAGCAGAACCCCCGGGGGTCCTAGGGCAGATACGCAGTATTTT
TRBV4-1,NA,TRBJ2-1,few,12,CASSQAYNEQFF,TGCGCCAGCAGCCAAGCGTACAATGAGCAGTTCTTC
TRBV11-3,TRBD1,TRBJ2-1,NA,15,CASSWEGTGKNEQFF,TGTGCCAGCAGCTGGGAGGGGACAGGGAAGAATGAGCAGTTCTTC
TRBV24-1,NA,TRBJ1-1,NA,15,CATSDSVQGNTEAFF,TGTGCCACCAGTGATTCGGTACAGGGGAACACTGAAGCTTTCTTT
TRBV6-5,NA,TRBJ2-7,NA,13,CASSYYRDYEQYF,TGTGCCAGCAGTTACTACAGGGACTACGAGCAGTACTTC
TRBV28,NA,TRBJ2-5,NA,13,CASSLPVQETQYF,TGTGCCAGCAGTTTGCCGGTTCAAGAGACCCAGTACTTC
TRBV6-4,TRBD1,TRBJ2-5,once,13,CASSDHRGETQYF,TGTGCCAGCAGTGACCACAGGGGGGAGACCCAGTACTTC
TRBV29-1,TRBD1,TRBJ1-5,few,12,CSVGQGSEPQHF,TGCAGCGTTGGACAGGGGTCAGAGCCCCAGCATTTT
TRBV2,NA,TRBJ1-4,few,14,CASSLLATNEKLFF,TGTGCCAGCAGCCTTCTTGCAACTAATGAAAAACTGTTTTTT
TRBV15,TRBD1,TRBJ1-5,NA,14,CATSTEQGWQPQHF,TGTGCCACCAGCACCGAACAGGGGTGGCAGCCCCAGCATTTT
TRBV6-5,TRBD1,TRBJ2-7,NA,13,CASKIDRVYEQYF,TGTGCCAGCAAAATAGACAGGGTTTACGAGCAGTACTTC
TRBV11-3,TRBD2,TRBJ2-4,NA,16,CASSLGGAGGENIQYF,TGTGCCAGCAGCTTAGGGGGAGCGGGGGGCGAAAACATTCAGTACTTC
TRBV5-6,NA,TRBJ2-3,NA,17,CSSGPPAAWGSTDTQYF,TGTTCAAGCGGGCCGCCAGCAGCTTGGGGTAGCACAGATACGCAGTATTTT
TRBV6-2/TRBV6-3,TRBD1,TRBJ2-7,NA,15,CASSSPGQWTYEQYF,TGTGCCAGCAGTTCTCCGGGACAGTGGACCTACGAGCAGTACTTC
TRBV18,NA,TRBJ2-5,NA,14,CASSPNRDQETQYF,TGTGCCAGCTCACCCAACAGGGATCAAGAGACCCAGTACTTC
TRBV5-5,TRBD1,TRBJ1-6,NA,15,CASSLGQGQGSPLHF,TGTGCCAGCAGCTTGGGACAGGGGCAGGGTTCACCCCTCCACTTT
TRBV9,TRBD1,TRBJ1-1,NA,13,CASSVTGGTEAFF,TGTGCCAGCAGCGTGACAGGGGGCACTGAAGCTTTCTTT
TRBV15,TRBD1,TRBJ1-1,NA,13,CATSRDRVTEAFF,TGTGCCACCAGCAGGGACAGGGTCACTGAAGCTTTCTTT
TRBV13,NA,TRBJ2-1,NA,13,CASRTRGYNEQFF,TGTGCCAGCAGAACGCGAGGCTACAATGAGCAGTTCTTC
TRBV30,TRBD1,TRBJ2-2,once,15,CAWDPGQGYTGELFF,TGTGCCTGGGATCCGGGACAGGGGTACACCGGGGAGCTGTTTTTT
TRBV9,TRBD1,TRBJ2-1,NA,15,CASSVGPGQNNEQFF,TGTGCCAGCAGCGTAGGCCCGGGACAGAACAATGAGCAGTTCTTC
TRBV18,NA,TRBJ1-2,few,14,CASSPPTRNYGYTF,TGTGCCAGCTCACCACCGACAAGAAACTATGGCTACACCTTC
TRBV5-1,NA,TRBJ2-1,NA,16,CASSIGGAFSYNEQFF,TGCGCCAGCAGCATCGGCGGGGCCTTCTCCTACAATGAGCAGTTCTTC
TRBV5-1,TRBD1,TRBJ2-7,few,14,CASSLDTGDHEQYF,TGCGCCAGCAGCTTGGATACAGGGGACCACGAGCAGTACTTC
TRBV7-8,TRBD1,TRBJ1-1,NA,16,CASSFQLGQGGAEAFF,TGTGCCAGCAGCTTCCAATTGGGACAGGGTGGTGCTGAAGCTTTCTTT
TRBV30,NA,TRBJ1-2,once,13,CAWSPGGGNGYTF,TGTGCCTGGAGTCCGGGGGGAGGGAATGGCTACACCTTC
TRBV7-9,NA,TRBJ1-6,few,16,CASSLGAGFYNSPLHF,TGTGCCAGCAGCTTAGGAGCAGGGTTTTATAATTCACCCCTCCACTTT
TRBV3-1/TRBV3-2,TRBD1,TRBJ1-2,NA,14,CASSPSDRDYGYTF,TGTGCCAGCAGCCCCTCAGACAGGGACTATGGCTACACCTTC
TRBV2,NA,TRBJ1-1,NA,11,CASSWTVEAFF,TGTGCCAGCTCTTGGACAGTTGAAGCTTTCTTT